These T cell receptor beta chains were read from a single sample in a study of low-dose radiotherapy and immunotherapy resistance in tumors. From the reads, TCRdb called clonotypes with MiXCR, one entry per CDR3 protein. Among approximately 90,000 distinct CDR3 sequences listed, roughly a sixth were seen once. The sample in question was PBMCs, obtained before treatment. The receptors derive from a male donor with prostate cancer. Each CDR3 is given with its conserved first and last residue. A D gene is named only where the DNA matches it firmly. Clone size is not always given. Where it is, it says once, few, many or a class for expanded clones.

j_gene,d_gene,v_gene,abundance,CDR3aa,CDR3nt
TRBJ1-1,-,TRBV11-2,many,CASSLETGTIGVF,TGTGCCAGCAGCTTGGAAACAGGGACGATAGGGGTATTT
TRBJ2-1,TRBD2,TRBV4-1,-,CASSQAERGGYNEQFF,TGCGCCAGCAGCCAAGCAGAGCGGGGGGGTTACAATGAGCAGTTCTTC
TRBJ1-1,TRBD1,TRBV6-4,many,CASKSGQGEPTEAFF,TGTGCCAGCAAGAGTGGACAGGGGGAACCCACTGAAGCTTTCTTT
TRBJ1-2,-,TRBV7-2,-,CASTNPGQIYGYTF,TGTGCCAGCACCAACCCCGGACAGATCTATGGCTACACCTTC
TRBJ2-7,-,TRBV21-1,-,CASDKVPYEQYF,TGTGCCAGCGACAAGGTCCCGTACGAGCAGTACTTC
TRBJ2-5,-,TRBV14,many,CASSHTETQYF,TGTGCCAGCAGCCATACAGAGACCCAGTACTTC
TRBJ2-7,TRBD1,TRBV6-1,many,CASKEQGIYEQYF,TGTGCCAGCAAGGAACAGGGGATCTACGAGCAGTACTTC
TRBJ2-1,TRBD2,TRBV3-1,many,CASSQDSGPYNEQFF,TGTGCCAGCAGCCAAGATAGCGGGCCCTACAATGAGCAGTTCTTC
TRBJ2-7,TRBD1,TRBV19,-,CASSPTGVVYEQYF,TGTGCCAGTAGTCCGACAGGGGTGGTCTACGAGCAGTACTTC
TRBJ1-6,-,TRBV3-1,many,CASKDGQNNSPLHF,TGTGCCAGTAAGGACGGACAGAACAATTCACCCCTCCACTTT
TRBJ2-7,-,TRBV6-2/TRBV6-3,many,CASYTPMGREQYF,TGTGCCAGCTACACTCCCATGGGACGGGAGCAGTACTTC
TRBJ1-4,-,TRBV2,many,CASSPRGGSANEKLFF,TGTGCCAGCAGCCCCAGAGGGGGTTCAGCTAATGAAAAACTGTTTTTT
TRBJ2-7,-,TRBV5-1,-,CASSHPTGGQYF,TGCGCCAGCAGTCATCCAACCGGTGGGCAGTACTTC
TRBJ2-3,-,TRBV12-5,many,CASGRLTDTQYF,TGTGCTAGTGGCAGGCTCACAGATACGCAGTATTTT
TRBJ1-4,-,TRBV20-1,many,CSASWGANDEKLFF,TGCAGTGCAAGCTGGGGGGCGAATGATGAAAAACTGTTTTTT
TRBJ1-2,-,TRBV27,few,CASSLRLGGYGYTF,TGTGCCAGCAGTTTAAGGTTAGGGGGCTATGGCTACACCTTC
TRBJ2-7,-,TRBV6-2/TRBV6-3,-,CASGRTAAYEQYF,TGTGCCAGCGGCAGGACGGCCGCCTACGAGCAGTACTTC
TRBJ2-3,-,TRBV6-5,many,CASTRSGAITDTQYF,TGTGCCAGCACCAGATCCGGGGCGATCACAGATACGCAGTATTTT
TRBJ1-1,-,TRBV5-6,many,CASSWTLNTEAFF,TGTGCCAGCAGCTGGACGTTGAACACTGAAGCTTTCTTT
TRBJ2-3,TRBD2,TRBV19,many,CASSLPGGGTDTQYF,TGTGCCAGTAGTCTCCCGGGGGGGGGCACAGATACGCAGTATTTT
TRBJ1-6,-,TRBV7-2,many,CASSFRRGNPRLHF,TGTGCCAGCAGCTTCCGCCGGGGGAATCCACGCCTCCACTTT
TRBJ2-5,TRBD1,TRBV5-1,-,CASSFTGAQETQYF,TGCGCCAGCAGCTTTACAGGGGCCCAAGAGACCCAGTACTTC
TRBJ2-2,-,TRBV3-1,many,CASSHRGTNTGELFF,TGTGCCAGCAGCCACCGGGGCACGAACACCGGGGAGCTGTTTTTT
TRBJ2-1,TRBD1,TRBV5-1,-,CASSSPDRVYEQFF,TGCGCCAGCAGCTCGCCGGACAGGGTCTACGAGCAGTTCTTC
TRBJ2-5,TRBD1,TRBV29-1,many,CSASPGQQETQYF,TGCAGCGCATCCCCGGGACAGCAAGAGACCCAGTACTTC
TRBJ1-1,-,TRBV6-2/TRBV6-3,many,CASSYGWDTEAFF,TGTGCCAGCAGTTACGGGTGGGACACTGAAGCTTTCTTT
TRBJ2-1,TRBD2,TRBV20-1,many,CSARDRRAAGGNEQFF,TGCAGTGCTAGAGATAGAAGGGCGGCGGGGGGCAATGAGCAGTTCTTC
TRBJ1-2,-,TRBV20-1,many,CSARFRRGYTF,TGCAGTGCTAGATTCAGGCGTGGCTACACCTTC
TRBJ2-5,-,TRBV14,many,CASSQDSTGPETQYF,TGTGCCAGCAGCCAAGATTCTACAGGGCCAGAGACCCAGTACTTC
TRBJ2-1,-,TRBV20-1,many,CSARGGVHNEQFF,TGCAGTGCTAGAGGGGGGGTCCACAATGAGCAGTTCTTC
TRBJ2-1,-,TRBV19,-,CASSTLELDNEQFF,TGTGCCAGTAGTACCCTCGAGTTGGACAATGAGCAGTTCTTC
TRBJ2-1,TRBD1,TRBV4-1,many,CASSQPSRGGTGRFF,TGCGCCAGCAGCCAACCTAGTCGGGGCGGGACAGGACGGTTCTTC
TRBJ2-2,-,TRBV3-1,many,CASSQLPGFAGELFF,TGTGCCAGCAGCCAACTTCCCGGCTTCGCCGGGGAGCTGTTTTTT
TRBJ2-5,-,TRBV5-5,many,CASSFRIQETQYF,TGTGCCAGCAGCTTCCGTATTCAAGAGACCCAGTACTTC
TRBJ2-7,-,TRBV11-2,many,CASSLGGRLTYEQYF,TGTGCCAGCAGCTTAGGAGGTCGGTTAACCTACGAGCAGTACTTC
TRBJ2-2,-,TRBV4-2,many,CASSQDWAGELFF,TGTGCCAGCAGCCAAGATTGGGCCGGGGAGCTGTTTTTT
TRBJ2-7,-,TRBV7-4,few,CASSQTGQGSYEQYF,TGTGCCAGCAGCCAGACCGGTCAGGGCTCCTACGAGCAGTACTTC
TRBJ2-5,TRBD2,TRBV3-1,-,CASSPGTTAQETQYF,TGTGCCAGCAGCCCAGGGACTACCGCTCAAGAGACCCAGTACTTC
TRBJ2-3,TRBD2,TRBV6-1,many,CASSRGGLNTDTQYF,TGTGCCAGCAGCCGCGGGGGGCTAAACACAGATACGCAGTATTTT
TRBJ2-5,TRBD1,TRBV13,-,CASSLRDRGRETQYF,TGTGCCAGCAGCCTCCGGGACAGGGGTCGGGAGACCCAGTACTTC
TRBJ1-4,-,TRBV4-1,-,CASSQPQGWEKLFF,TGCGCCAGCAGCCAACCACAGGGTTGGGAAAAACTGTTTTTT
TRBJ2-1,TRBD2,TRBV2,many,CASSEERGVVNEQFF,TGTGCCAGCAGTGAAGAGCGGGGAGTAGTTAATGAGCAGTTCTTC
TRBJ2-5,TRBD1,TRBV28,-,CASRAQGLTQYF,TGTGCCAGCAGGGCACAGGGGTTGACCCAGTACTTC
TRBJ2-3,TRBD1,TRBV3-1,many,CASSPDRVTDTQYF,TGTGCCAGCAGCCCGGACAGGGTAACAGATACGCAGTATTTT
TRBJ2-3,-,TRBV7-9,many,CASSPGSGYTDTQYF,TGTGCCAGCAGCCCGGGTAGCGGATACACAGATACGCAGTATTTT
TRBJ1-6,TRBD1,TRBV3-1,many,CASSPGQSYNSPLHF,TGTGCCAGCAGCCCGGGACAGTCCTATAATTCACCCCTCCACTTT
TRBJ2-1,TRBD2,TRBV5-4,medium-sized,CASRPGTSRNNEQFF,TGTGCCAGCAGGCCCGGGACTAGCAGAAACAATGAGCAGTTCTTC
TRBJ2-5,-,TRBV19,many,CASSTSPGAGETQYF,TGTGCCAGTAGTACCTCGCCGGGGGCAGGCGAGACCCAGTACTTC
TRBJ2-7,TRBD1,TRBV20-1,many,CSARGQGERGEQYF,TGCAGTGCTAGAGGACAGGGGGAAAGGGGCGAGCAGTACTTC
TRBJ2-2,-,TRBV7-2,few,CASSLVFSRPTGELFF,TGTGCCAGCAGCTTAGTTTTCTCGCGGCCCACCGGGGAGCTGTTTTTT
TRBJ1-2,-,TRBV11-2,-,CASSLGRTVDYGYTF,TGTGCCAGCAGCTTAGGAAGGACAGTGGACTATGGCTACACCTTC
TRBJ2-1,TRBD2,TRBV3-1,many,CASSPKLAGGGEQFF,TGTGCCAGCAGCCCTAAACTAGCGGGGGGAGGTGAGCAGTTCTTC
TRBJ2-7,TRBD2,TRBV27,many,CASSPAQGRGETYEQYF,TGTGCCAGCAGTCCAGCGCAGGGGCGGGGGGAGACCTACGAGCAGTACTTC
TRBJ2-4,-,TRBV5-1,many,CASSLEGVDIQYF,TGCGCCAGCAGCTTGGAGGGGGTGGACATTCAGTACTTC
TRBJ2-7,TRBD2,TRBV20-1,few,CSARVGLAGVSYEQYF,TGCAGTGCTAGGGTGGGACTAGCGGGTGTCTCCTACGAGCAGTACTTC
TRBJ2-3,-,TRBV15,many,CATSTASRGGEDTQYF,TGTGCCACCAGCACGGCCTCCAGGGGGGGCGAAGATACGCAGTATTTT
TRBJ1-3,-,TRBV7-2,many,CASSLDGTIYF,TGTGCCAGCAGCTTAGACGGCACCATATATTTT
TRBJ1-1,-,TRBV7-2,-,CASSPHRPGPNTEAFF,TGTGCCAGCAGCCCACATCGTCCGGGACCGAACACTGAAGCTTTCTTT
TRBJ2-3,TRBD2,TRBV4-3,-,CASSQDLAGSVTDTQYF,TGCGCCAGCAGCCAAGATCTAGCGGGATCGGTGACAGATACGCAGTATTTT
TRBJ2-5,-,TRBV5-5,-,CASSFNKIGGTETQYF,TGTGCCAGCAGCTTTAACAAAATTGGGGGTACGGAGACCCAGTACTTC